A selection of T cell receptor beta chains follows, all from one sample in a study of CD8+ T cells in alopecia areata. Generated by immunoSEQ multiplex PCR, the TCRdb table keeps only in-frame clones and is missing some. The table includes around 120,000 clones, around 56% detected once. Sequenced material: CD4+ T cells sorted from blood, taken at week 4, from a patient treated with tofacitinib. These receptors all stem from a human donor with alopecia areata. CDR3s include the opening cysteine and the closing phenylalanine or tryptophan. D genes are given only for firm matches. Clone size appears in some rows only: once, few, many, or a class for an expanded clone.

CDR3 | DNA | D | size | J | V
CSVHSPLTAKAFF | TGCAGCGTCCATTCCCCATTGACAGCCAAAGCTTTCTTT | NA | NA | TRBJ1-1 | TRBV29-1
CASSPRQVSTNEKLFF | TGTGCCAGCAGCCCTCGACAGGTCTCAACTAATGAAAAACTGTTTTTT | NA | few | TRBJ1-4 | TRBV7-2
CASRMRVRDGYTF | TGTGCCAGCAGAATGAGGGTGCGGGATGGCTACACCTTC | NA | few | TRBJ1-2 | TRBV27
CASSQSRLAPNTGELFF | TGTGCCAGCAGCCAGTCTAGACTAGCGCCTAACACCGGGGAGCTGTTTTTT | TRBD2 | few | TRBJ2-2 | TRBV14
CSVVEGRETQYF | TGCAGCGTTGTCGAGGGGCGGGAGACCCAGTACTTC | NA | NA | TRBJ2-5 | TRBV29-1
CASSQDWKATGPPEAFF | TGCGCCAGCAGCCAAGATTGGAAGGCTACAGGGCCCCCGGAAGCTTTCTTT | NA | NA | TRBJ1-1 | TRBV4-1
CASSLGRLLNQPQHF | TGTGCCAGCAGCCTAGGACGGTTATTGAATCAGCCCCAGCATTTT | NA | NA | TRBJ1-5 | TRBV11-2
CASSLRQDGYEQYF | TGTGCCAGCAGTCTCCGACAGGACGGTTACGAGCAGTACTTC | NA | few | TRBJ2-7 | TRBV27
CASSFSPGSYNEQFF | TGTGCCAGCAGCTTCTCTCCAGGGTCCTACAATGAGCAGTTCTTC | NA | NA | TRBJ2-1 | TRBV11-2
CSVEGQQETQYF | TGCAGCGTTGAGGGACAACAAGAGACCCAGTACTTC | NA | NA | TRBJ2-5 | TRBV29-1
CASSYSPSGATGELFF | TGTGCCAGCAGTTACTCCCCCTCGGGAGCTACCGGGGAGCTGTTTTTT | NA | NA | TRBJ2-2 | TRBV6-5
CASRGTGSNEKLFF | TGTGCCAGCAGAGGGACAGGGTCTAATGAAAAACTGTTTTTT | TRBD1 | NA | TRBJ1-4 | TRBV6-5
CAWSAKGATDTQYF | TGTGCCTGGAGTGCAAAGGGGGCGACAGATACGCAGTATTTT | TRBD1 | NA | TRBJ2-3 | TRBV30
CASSLGPSGARTYEQYF | TGCGCCAGCAGCCTTGGGCCTAGCGGGGCCAGAACCTACGAGCAGTACTTC | TRBD2 | few | TRBJ2-7 | TRBV4-1
CASSELTTGYEQYF | TGTGCCAGCAGTGAACTAACTACAGGCTACGAGCAGTACTTC | NA | once | TRBJ2-7 | TRBV2
CASSPGQDRELFF | TGTGCCAGCTCACCAGGACAGGACCGGGAGCTGTTTTTT | TRBD1 | few | TRBJ2-2 | TRBV18
CASSTKGGQSSYEQYF | TGTGCCAGCAGTACGAAGGGGGGACAGAGCTCCTACGAGCAGTACTTC | NA | NA | TRBJ2-7 | TRBV27
CASSPEGYNSPLHF | TGCGCCAGCAGCCCGGAGGGCTATAATTCACCCCTCCACTTT | NA | NA | TRBJ1-6 | TRBV5-1
CASSTRQVNEQYF | TGTGCCAGTAGTACGCGACAGGTTAACGAGCAGTACTTC | NA | few | TRBJ2-7 | TRBV19
CASSNPASPLHF | TGTGCCAGCAGCAACCCAGCTTCACCCCTCCACTTT | NA | few | TRBJ1-6 | TRBV7-9
CASSPPGTNNEQFF | TGTGCCAGCAGCCCTCCTGGAACCAACAATGAGCAGTTCTTC | NA | few | TRBJ2-1 | TRBV11-2
CASRPRTGGYTF | TGTGCCAGCAGACCCCGGACAGGCGGCTACACCTTC | TRBD1 | few | TRBJ1-2 | TRBV2